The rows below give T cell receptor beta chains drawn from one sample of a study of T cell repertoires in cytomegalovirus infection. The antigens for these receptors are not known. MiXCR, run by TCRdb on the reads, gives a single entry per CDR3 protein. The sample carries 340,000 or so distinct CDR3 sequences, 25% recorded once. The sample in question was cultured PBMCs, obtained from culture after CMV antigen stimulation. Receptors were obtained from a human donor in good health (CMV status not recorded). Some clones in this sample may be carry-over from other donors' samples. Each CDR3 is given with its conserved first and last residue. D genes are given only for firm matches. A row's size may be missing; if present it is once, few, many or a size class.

CDR3aa: CASSLFTGSKDTQYF; CDR3nt: TGTGCCAGCAGCTTGTTTACCGGGAGCAAAGATACGCAGTATTTT; d_gene: NA; v_gene: TRBV5-4; abundance: NA; j_gene: TRBJ2-3
CDR3aa: CASSLWTSLSYNEQFF; CDR3nt: TGTGCCAGCAGTTTATGGACTAGCCTATCCTACAATGAGCAGTTCTTC; d_gene: TRBD2; v_gene: TRBV27; abundance: few; j_gene: TRBJ2-1
CDR3aa: CASSFSGKHQPQHF; CDR3nt: TGTGCCAGCAGTTTTTCAGGGAAGCATCAGCCCCAGCATTTT; d_gene: NA; v_gene: TRBV12-3/TRBV12-4; abundance: many; j_gene: TRBJ1-5
CDR3aa: CASSPRENGELFF; CDR3nt: TGTGCCAGCAGTCCACGGGAGAACGGGGAGCTGTTTTTT; d_gene: NA; v_gene: TRBV11-1; abundance: NA; j_gene: TRBJ2-2
CDR3aa: CASSLALQGWSGELFF; CDR3nt: TGTGCCAGCAGCTTAGCGTTACAGGGTTGGTCCGGGGAGCTGTTTTTT; d_gene: NA; v_gene: TRBV7-8; abundance: NA; j_gene: TRBJ2-2
CDR3aa: CAWSSRQDYNSPLHF; CDR3nt: TGTGCCTGGAGTTCCCGACAGGATTATAATTCACCCCTCCACTTT; d_gene: NA; v_gene: TRBV30; abundance: few; j_gene: TRBJ1-6
CDR3aa: CASSQGALQTQYF; CDR3nt: TGTGCCAGCAGCCAGGGGGCTCTTCAGACCCAGTACTTC; d_gene: TRBD1; v_gene: TRBV11-2; abundance: NA; j_gene: TRBJ2-5
CDR3aa: CASSEALTSIPSTDTQYF; CDR3nt: TGTGCCAGCAGTGAAGCGCTTACGAGCATTCCTAGCACAGATACGCAGTATTTT; d_gene: NA; v_gene: TRBV2; abundance: NA; j_gene: TRBJ2-3
CDR3aa: CASGPSPPGTGPYEQYF; CDR3nt: TGTGCCAGCGGCCCGTCCCCCCCCGGGACAGGGCCCTACGAGCAGTACTTC; d_gene: TRBD1; v_gene: TRBV7-9; abundance: NA; j_gene: TRBJ2-7
CDR3aa: CSAPGQINTEAFF; CDR3nt: TGCAGTGCCCCCGGACAGATAAACACTGAAGCTTTCTTT; d_gene: NA; v_gene: TRBV20-1; abundance: NA; j_gene: TRBJ1-1
CDR3aa: CASSLDLGNSPLHF; CDR3nt: TGTGCCAGCAGCTTAGACCTGGGGAATTCACCCCTCCACTTT; d_gene: NA; v_gene: TRBV7-8; abundance: many; j_gene: TRBJ1-6
CDR3aa: CASKVDRAFNQPQHF; CDR3nt: TGTGCCAGTAAGGTTGACAGGGCCTTCAATCAGCCCCAGCATTTT; d_gene: TRBD1; v_gene: TRBV19; abundance: few; j_gene: TRBJ1-5
CDR3aa: CACSIQQGRGYTF; CDR3nt: TGTGCCTGCAGTATTCAACAGGGGCGTGGCTACACCTTC; d_gene: TRBD1; v_gene: TRBV28; abundance: NA; j_gene: TRBJ1-2
CDR3aa: CASSSGLAGFMGDTQYF; CDR3nt: TGTGCCAGCAGCTCTGGACTAGCGGGGTTTATGGGAGATACGCAGTATTTT; d_gene: TRBD2; v_gene: TRBV7-2; abundance: few; j_gene: TRBJ2-3
CDR3aa: CASMIGAAETQYF; CDR3nt: TGTGCCAGCATGATAGGGGCAGCGGAGACCCAGTACTTC; d_gene: NA; v_gene: TRBV12-3/TRBV12-4; abundance: few; j_gene: TRBJ2-5
CDR3aa: CASSSRDLGALRQFF; CDR3nt: TGTGCCAGCAGCTCCAGGGACTTGGGGGCCCTTAGGCAGTTCTTC; d_gene: NA; v_gene: TRBV5-4; abundance: NA; j_gene: TRBJ2-1
CDR3aa: CASSNRDRGEKLFF; CDR3nt: TGTGCCAGCAGTAACCGGGACAGGGGTGAAAAACTGTTTTTT; d_gene: TRBD1; v_gene: TRBV6-2/TRBV6-3; abundance: NA; j_gene: TRBJ1-4
CDR3aa: CSVDKAGVGEQYF; CDR3nt: TGCAGCGTTGATAAGGCAGGGGTTGGCGAGCAGTACTTC; d_gene: NA; v_gene: TRBV29-1; abundance: NA; j_gene: TRBJ2-7
CDR3aa: CASTQPELTPDNSTGELFF; CDR3nt: TGTGCCAGCACCCAGCCAGAACTCACCCCCGACAACAGCACCGGGGAGCTGTTTTTT; d_gene: NA; v_gene: TRBV27; abundance: NA; j_gene: TRBJ2-2
CDR3aa: CATSDGQGRNYGYTF; CDR3nt: TGTGCCACCAGTGACGGACAGGGGCGGAACTATGGCTACACCTTC; d_gene: TRBD1; v_gene: TRBV24-1; abundance: NA; j_gene: TRBJ1-2
CDR3aa: CSARSGDFVAGETQYF; CDR3nt: TGCAGTGCTAGATCAGGAGACTTTGTGGCGGGGGAGACCCAGTACTTC; d_gene: NA; v_gene: TRBV20-1; abundance: NA; j_gene: TRBJ2-5
CDR3aa: CASSSGAALSEQFF; CDR3nt: TGTGCCAGCAGCTCGGGCGCGGCCCTCTCTGAGCAGTTCTTC; d_gene: NA; v_gene: TRBV7-2; abundance: many; j_gene: TRBJ2-1
CDR3aa: CASSPGTSGRIEQYF; CDR3nt: TGCGCCAGCAGCCCCGGGACTAGCGGGAGAATCGAGCAGTATTTT; d_gene: TRBD2; v_gene: TRBV5-1; abundance: NA; j_gene: TRBJ2-3
CDR3aa: CASSFQRGAYEQYF; CDR3nt: TGTGCCAGCAGCTTCCAGAGGGGCGCCTACGAGCAGTACTTC; d_gene: NA; v_gene: TRBV7-2; abundance: many; j_gene: TRBJ2-7
CDR3aa: CASSLSSLLNQPQHF; CDR3nt: TGTGCCAGCAGTTTATCGTCGTTGCTTAATCAGCCCCAGCATTTT; d_gene: NA; v_gene: TRBV27; abundance: few; j_gene: TRBJ1-5
CDR3aa: CASSLSPRYEQYF; CDR3nt: TGCGCCAGCAGCTTGTCTCCAAGATACGAGCAGTACTTC; d_gene: NA; v_gene: TRBV5-1; abundance: NA; j_gene: TRBJ2-7
CDR3aa: CASIWADYAGELFF; CDR3nt: TGTGCCAGCATTTGGGCGGATTACGCCGGGGAGCTGTTTTTT; d_gene: NA; v_gene: TRBV12-3/TRBV12-4; abundance: NA; j_gene: TRBJ2-2
CDR3aa: CASSSGGPRELFF; CDR3nt: TGTGCCAGCAGTTCGGGAGGGCCGAGGGAGCTGTTTTTT; d_gene: TRBD2; v_gene: TRBV11-1; abundance: NA; j_gene: TRBJ2-2
CDR3aa: CASRNNLQGATDTQYF; CDR3nt: TGTGCCAGCAGGAATAATTTACAGGGGGCCACAGATACGCAGTATTTT; d_gene: TRBD1; v_gene: TRBV7-8; abundance: few; j_gene: TRBJ2-3
CDR3aa: CASSWTGLAGAHGTYNEQFF; CDR3nt: TGTGCCAGCAGCTGGACGGGACTAGCGGGAGCCCACGGGACCTACAATGAGCAGTTCTTC; d_gene: TRBD2; v_gene: TRBV5-8; abundance: NA; j_gene: TRBJ2-1
CDR3aa: CASSPLAGTYRGFELFF; CDR3nt: TGCGCCAGCAGCCCCCTAGCGGGAACTTACCGGGGCTTTGAGCTGTTTTTT; d_gene: TRBD2; v_gene: TRBV4-1; abundance: NA; j_gene: TRBJ2-2
CDR3aa: CASRETVADTQYF; CDR3nt: TGTGCCAGCAGAGAGACAGTAGCAGATACGCAGTATTTT; d_gene: NA; v_gene: TRBV7-2; abundance: NA; j_gene: TRBJ2-3
CDR3aa: CASSLGSGLAGEGETQYF; CDR3nt: TGTGCCAGCAGCTTAGGAAGTGGACTAGCGGGAGAGGGAGAGACCCAGTACTTC; d_gene: TRBD2; v_gene: TRBV11-3; abundance: NA; j_gene: TRBJ2-5
CDR3aa: CASSLVLNTEAFF; CDR3nt: TGTGCCAGCAGCTTGGTCTTGAACACTGAAGCTTTCTTT; d_gene: NA; v_gene: TRBV7-8; abundance: many; j_gene: TRBJ1-1
CDR3aa: CASSAGTENTEAFF; CDR3nt: TGTGCCAGCAGCGCAGGGACCGAAAACACTGAAGCTTTCTTT; d_gene: NA; v_gene: TRBV7-9; abundance: NA; j_gene: TRBJ1-1
CDR3aa: CASSIAGGKLFF; CDR3nt: TGTGCCAGTAGTATCGCGGGGGGAAAACTGTTTTTT; d_gene: NA; v_gene: TRBV19; abundance: NA; j_gene: TRBJ1-4
CDR3aa: CASSISDGMNTEAFF; CDR3nt: TGTGCCAGCAGCATCAGCGACGGCATGAACACTGAAGCTTTCTTT; d_gene: NA; v_gene: TRBV11-1; abundance: NA; j_gene: TRBJ1-1
CDR3aa: CASSLGSVLNYGYTF; CDR3nt: TGTGCCAGCAGCTTAGGAAGCGTCCTAAACTATGGCTACACCTTC; d_gene: NA; v_gene: TRBV7-2; abundance: few; j_gene: TRBJ1-2
CDR3aa: CASSVGGGVGYTF; CDR3nt: TGTGCCAGCAGCGTAGGAGGGGGCGTTGGCTACACCTTC; d_gene: TRBD1; v_gene: TRBV9; abundance: NA; j_gene: TRBJ1-2
CDR3aa: CSARVDSERWEQYF; CDR3nt: TGCAGTGCTAGGGTTGATAGCGAGAGATGGGAGCAGTACTTC; d_gene: NA; v_gene: TRBV20-1; abundance: few; j_gene: TRBJ2-7
CDR3aa: CASSSHRASEAFF; CDR3nt: TGTGCCAGCAGTTCCCACAGGGCATCTGAAGCTTTCTTT; d_gene: NA; v_gene: TRBV28; abundance: few; j_gene: TRBJ1-1
CDR3aa: CASSPLQGPSHGYTF; CDR3nt: TGTGCCAGCTCACCACTCCAGGGGCCCTCCCATGGCTACACCTTC; d_gene: NA; v_gene: TRBV18; abundance: many; j_gene: TRBJ1-2
CDR3aa: CASRFAGGELFF; CDR3nt: TGTGCCAGCAGATTCGCCGGGGGGGAGCTGTTTTTT; d_gene: NA; v_gene: TRBV13; abundance: NA; j_gene: TRBJ2-2
CDR3aa: CASSELADTLAKNIQYF; CDR3nt: TGTGCCAGCAGTGAATTGGCGGACACCTTAGCCAAAAACATTCAGTACTTC; d_gene: NA; v_gene: TRBV6-1; abundance: NA; j_gene: TRBJ2-4